This TCR beta chain is drawn from a study of blood T cell repertoires in COVID-19. Study in general: Both acute and convalescent COVID-19 samples were obtained from the United States, Italy and Spain.

In the authors' methods: Amplifying reference gene primers gave estimates of nucleated cell counts. Sequenced by immunoSEQ multiplex PCR; TCRdb stores in-frame clones only, minus some. The V and J calls and the clone size are those of that table, but D and trimming were determined from the DNA. The sample includes over 150,000 clones, around 80% of them seen just once. At least ten counts were recorded for this clone. The junction had 7 bases not matched to a gene; V was cut back by 5 bases and J by 9 bases. From germline, CDR1 is SEHNR and CDR2 FQNEAQ (reference sequence). CDR3 length: 13 amino acids.

The sequence was obtained from a woman between 70 and 85 years old who had recovered from COVID-19. This rearrangement joins TRBV7-9 to TRBJ2-1, with TRBD2 matching over 7 bases. Sequenced: peripheral blood. CDR3 DNA: TGTGCCAGCAGCCCGCGGGAGCCCGGTGAGCAGTTCTTC. This gives the protein CASSPREPGEQFF.